Following are 18 T cell receptor beta chains from one sample sequenced in a study of blood T cell repertoires in COVID-19. Clones were sequenced by immunoSEQ multiplex PCR, and TCRdb holds only the in-frame ones, with some missing. In the table there are about 300,000 clones, approximately 86% of which are singletons. The material sequenced was PBMCs or T cells enriched from blood (not recorded which). The receptors stem from a woman under 30 who had recovered from COVID-19.

The V and J genes are TRBV3-1 (or the pseudogene TRBV3-2) and TRBJ2-7; D is uncertain. The CDR3 covers 13 residues. Trimming shortened V by 5 bases and J by 1 base, and 9 bases separated the two germline ends. Germline CDR1 and CDR2: LGHDT and YNNKEL (reference sequence). The DNA for the CDR3 is TGTGCCAGCAGCAGCAGGCCATCCTACGAGCAGTACTTC. Translation: CASSSRPSYEQYF.

DNA for the CDR3: TGTGCCAGCAGCTCCCAGAGGGACCGTGGGCGGGAGCGGGATACGCAGTATTTT. Its translation: CASSSQRDRGRERDTQYF. This rearrangement joins TRBV11-2 to TRBJ2-3; 7 nucleotides agree with TRBD2. CDR3 length: 18 residues. The J segment lost 6 bases and the V segment lost 4 bases, leaving 19 bases of the junction unmatched. Germline lookup yields CDR1 SGHAT and CDR2 FQNNGV. Together with reference TRBV11-2 and TRBJ2-3, the CDR3 gives the full variable domain: EAGVAQSPRYKIIEKRQSVAFWCNPISGHATLYWYQQILGQGPKLLIQFQNNGVVDDSQLPKDRFSAERLKGVDSTLKIQPAKLEDSAVYLCASSSQRDRGRERDTQYFGPGTRLTVL.

This sequence joins TRBV5-4 and TRBJ2-3, with D tentatively TRBD2 (6 bases). The CDR3 is made up of 14 amino acids. Germline CDR1 is SGHNT and CDR2 is YYREEE (reference sequence). Trimming cost V 4 bases and J 0 bases, with 9 bases left between them. The CDR3, as DNA: TGTGCCAGCAGCGGGCGGGGAAGCACAGATACGCAGTATTTT. It yields the protein CASSGRGSTDTQYF. Full variable domain (rest looked up from reference TRBV5-4 and TRBJ2-3): ETGVTQSPTHLIKTRGQQVTLRCSSQSGHNTVSWYQQALGQGPQFIFQYYREEENGRGNFPPRFSGLQFPNYSSELNVNALELDDSALYLCASSGRGSTDTQYFGPGTRLTVL.

The chain employs TRBV19 and TRBJ1-6, with 8 bases aligning to TRBD1. V shed 2 bases, J shed 7 bases, and the junction held 1 base outside the gene matches. Germline CDR1 LNHDA, CDR2 SQIVND (reference sequence). There are 14 residues in the CDR3. For the CDR3, the DNA is TGTGCCAGTAGTATAAGGACAGGGAATTCACCCCTCCACTTT. This gives the protein CASSIRTGNSPLHF.

The chain is built from TRBV27 and TRBJ2-7, with 10 bases aligning to TRBD1. This CDR3 has 17 amino acids. V lost 1 base to trimming and J lost 3 bases; unmatched junction nucleotides: 9. Germline assignment: CDR1 MNHEY and CDR2 SMNVEV (reference sequence). The DNA of the CDR3 is TGTGCCAGCAGTTTATTCGGGACAGGGGAATCCGGCTACGAGCAGTACTTC. Its protein product is CASSLFGTGESGYEQYF.

The J gene is TRBJ2-1, the V gene TRBV10-1; 9 nucleotides line up with TRBD2. Trimming cost V 6 bases and J 1 base; bases outside gene matches: 7. The CDR3 has 16 amino acids. Germline V gives CDR1 WNHNN, CDR2 SYGVQD (reference sequence). Written as DNA, the CDR3 is TGCGCCAGCAGCATGCGGGGGGGGATATCCTACAATGAGCAGTTCTTC. It is translated as CASSMRGGISYNEQFF.

This clone was observed once. V and J are TRBV11-3 and TRBJ2-7; 7 bases match TRBD1. The CDR3 is made up of 18 amino acids. With V trimmed by 0 bases and J by 2 bases, 13 bases remained unmatched. The germline V gene has CDR1 SGHNT and CDR2 YENEEA. This chain's CDR3 is CASSLDSGTASGPYEQYF. CDR3 coding DNA: TGTGCCAGCAGCTTAGACTCAGGGACAGCCTCGGGACCCTACGAGCAGTACTTC.

The CDR3 loop reads CASSQADRGGGYTF. CDR3 nucleotides: TGTGCCAGCAGCCAAGCGGACAGGGGAGGCGGCTACACCTTC. The chain has TRBV5-6 and TRBJ1-2; 9 bases align to TRBD1. J gave up 8 bases and V 4 bases, and 9 bases lay outside the gene matches. The CDR3 sequence is 14 residues long. From germline, CDR1 is SGHDT and CDR2 YYEEEE.

V gene TRBV15 combines with J gene TRBJ2-7, with D possibly TRBD2 on 6 matching bases. The V end lost 0 bases, the J end lost 7 bases, and 16 bases lay between the germline ends. Germline V lookup: CDR1 LNHNV, CDR2 YYDKDF (reference sequence). The CDR3 contains 15 residues. The CDR3 region has the DNA TGTGCCACCAGCAGAGATTGGCCGGGTCGGGAGGAGCAGTACTTC. Residues: CATSRDWPGREEQYF.

The chain is built from TRBV14 and TRBJ2-7; TRBD2 agrees at 9 bases. The CDR3 covers 15 residues. J lost 0 bases, V lost 6 bases, and 6 bases had no gene match. From germline, CDR1 is SGHDN and CDR2 FVKESK. CDR3 loop: CASRFSGGNSYEQYF. The CDR3 bases are TGTGCCAGCAGATTCAGCGGGGGGAACTCCTACGAGCAGTACTTC.

This chain uses TRBV5-5 with TRBJ2-3, with TRBD2 matching 14 bases. Germline CDR1 and CDR2: SGHKS and YYEKEE (reference sequence). The CDR3 is 16 residues long. V was pared by 4 bases and J by 2 bases, with 3 bases of the junction left unmatched. The CDR3 nucleotides read TGTGCCAGCAGCCCGGGACTAGCGGGGGACACAGATACGCAGTATTTT. Translating gives CASSPGLAGDTDTQYF. Together with reference TRBV5-5 and TRBJ2-3, the CDR3 gives the full variable domain: DAGVTQSPTHLIKTRGQQVTLRCSPISGHKSVSWYQQVLGQGPQFIFQYYEKEERGRGNFPDRFSARQFPNYSSELNVNALLLGDSALYLCASSPGLAGDTDTQYFGPGTRLTVL.

The chain uses TRBV3-1 (or the pseudogene TRBV3-2) and TRBJ1-3; D gene ambiguous. This CDR3 is 15 amino acids long. V was cut by 0 bases and J by 4 bases, with 10 bases left in between. In germline, CDR1 is LGHDT, CDR2 YNNKEL (reference sequence). CDR3 nucleotide sequence: TGTGCCAGCAGCCAAGATCGGTCACAGGGAAACACCATATATTTT. Amino acid sequence: CASSQDRSQGNTIYF.

The chain recombines TRBV11-2 with TRBJ2-1; tentatively, D is TRBD2 (6 bases). V was clipped by 5 bases and J by 1 base, with 18 bases between them. The V gene's germline CDR1 is SGHAT and CDR2 FQNNGV. The CDR3 covers 17 residues. This CDR3 reads CASSLGPSVGSYNEQFF. In nucleotides, the CDR3 is TGTGCCAGCAGCCTGGGTCCTAGCGTCGGGTCCTACAATGAGCAGTTCTTC.

As to this clone: The junction differs from germline at one of its ends, possibly a read error. The genes are TRBV6-5 and TRBJ1-5; D is perhaps TRBD1 (6 bases). CDR3 length equals 14 residues. CDR1 and CDR2 from the germline V gene are MNHEY and SVGAGI. The CDR3 DNA is TGTGCCAGCAGTTACTCGGACAGCATTCAGCCCCAGCATTTT. Its protein is CASSYSDSIQPQHF.

J is TRBJ1-2 and V is TRBV28; tentatively, D is TRBD1 (6 bases). CDR1 is MDHEN, CDR2 SYDVKM, per germline. Trimming took off 5 bases at V and 0 bases at J, with 13 bases between the two ends. This CDR3 is built from 15 residues. CDR3: CASSRDRPPNYGYTF. The CDR3 DNA reads as TGTGCCAGCAGTAGAGACAGGCCTCCTAACTATGGCTACACCTTC.

This clone occurred once. The gene calls are TRBV4-3 and TRBJ1-2, with 8 nucleotides matching TRBD1. This CDR3 region has 13 residues. The J segment lost 8 bases and the V segment lost 4 bases, leaving 6 bases of the junction unmatched. Germline CDR1 reads LGHNA; CDR2 reads YSLEER. CDR3 protein: CASSPDREGGYTF. The DNA of the CDR3 is TGCGCCAGCAGCCCGGACAGGGAGGGCGGCTACACCTTC.

This chain joins TRBV10-3 and TRBJ1-2; tentative D call: TRBD1 (6 bases). Germline V CDR1 and CDR2: ENHRY, SYGVKD. V lost 0 bases, J lost 2 bases, and 10 bases lay in between. This CDR3 is built from 15 residues. DNA of the CDR3: TGTGCCATCAGTGAGTCTACAGGGCCAAACTATGGCTACACCTTC. Translated, it gives CAISESTGPNYGYTF.

The rearrangement uses TRBV14 and TRBJ2-1, with 9 nucleotides matching TRBD2. The CDR3 has 16 amino acids. The V gene end was trimmed by 4 bases and the J gene end by 4 bases; junction bases not matched to a gene: 8. Per germline, CDR1 SGHDN and CDR2 FVKESK. CDR3 DNA sequence: TGTGCCAGCAGCCCCATGACTAGCGGCTTTTACAATGAGCAGTTCTTC. Encoded protein: CASSPMTSGFYNEQFF.